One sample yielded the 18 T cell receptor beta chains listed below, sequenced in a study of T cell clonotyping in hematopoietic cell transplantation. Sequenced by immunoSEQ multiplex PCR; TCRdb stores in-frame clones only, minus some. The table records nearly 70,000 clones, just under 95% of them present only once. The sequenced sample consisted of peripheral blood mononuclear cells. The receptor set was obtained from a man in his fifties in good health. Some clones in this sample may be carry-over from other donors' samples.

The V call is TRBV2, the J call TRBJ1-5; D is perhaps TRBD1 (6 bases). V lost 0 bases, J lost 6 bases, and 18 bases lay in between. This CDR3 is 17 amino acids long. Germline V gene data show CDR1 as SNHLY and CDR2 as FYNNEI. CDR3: CASSEALMRTVLQPQHF. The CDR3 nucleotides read TGTGCCAGCAGTGAAGCGCTTATGAGGACAGTACTTCAGCCCCAGCATTTT. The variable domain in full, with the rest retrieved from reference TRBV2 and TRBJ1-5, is EPEVTQTPSHQVTQMGQEVILRCVPISNHLYFYWYRQILGQKVEFLVSFYNNEISEKSEIFDDQFSVERPDGSNFTLKIRSTKLEDSAMYFCASSEALMRTVLQPQHFGDGTRLSIL.

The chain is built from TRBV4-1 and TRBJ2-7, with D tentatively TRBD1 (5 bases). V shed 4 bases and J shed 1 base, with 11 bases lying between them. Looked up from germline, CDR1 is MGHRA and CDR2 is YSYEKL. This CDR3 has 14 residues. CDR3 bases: TGCGCCAGCAGCCTGGCTGACAGTTCCTACGAGCAGTACTTC. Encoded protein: CASSLADSSYEQYF.

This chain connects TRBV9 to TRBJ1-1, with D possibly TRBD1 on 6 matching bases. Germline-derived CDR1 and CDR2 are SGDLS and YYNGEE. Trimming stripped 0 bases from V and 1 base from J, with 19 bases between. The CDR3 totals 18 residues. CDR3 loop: CASSVGGHPYNENTEAFF. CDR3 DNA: TGTGCCAGCAGCGTAGGGGGACACCCCTATAATGAGAACACTGAAGCTTTCTTT.

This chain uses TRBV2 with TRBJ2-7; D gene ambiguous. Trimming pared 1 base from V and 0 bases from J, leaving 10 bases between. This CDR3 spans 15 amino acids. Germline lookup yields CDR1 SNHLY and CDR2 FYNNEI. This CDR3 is CASSEGARNSYEQYF. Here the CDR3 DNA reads TGTGCCAGCAGTGAAGGGGCCCGCAACTCCTACGAGCAGTACTTC.

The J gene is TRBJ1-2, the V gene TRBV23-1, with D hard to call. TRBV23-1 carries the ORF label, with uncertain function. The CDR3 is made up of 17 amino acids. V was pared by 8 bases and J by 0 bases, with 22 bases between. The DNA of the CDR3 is TGCGCCAGCCTCCCCCCTCAAGGCCTCCCACCTAACTATGGCTACACCTTC. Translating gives CASLPPQGLPPNYGYTF.

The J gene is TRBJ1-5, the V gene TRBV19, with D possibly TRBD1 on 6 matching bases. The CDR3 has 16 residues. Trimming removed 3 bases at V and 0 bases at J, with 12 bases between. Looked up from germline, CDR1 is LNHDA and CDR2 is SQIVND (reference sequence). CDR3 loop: CASSIGQSNSNQPQHF. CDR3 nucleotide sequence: TGTGCCAGTAGTATTGGACAGAGTAATAGCAATCAGCCCCAGCATTTT. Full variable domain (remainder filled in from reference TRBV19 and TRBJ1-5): DGGITQSPKYLFRKEGQNVTLSCEQNLNHDAMYWYRQDPGQGLRLIYYSQIVNDFQKGDIAEGYSVSREKKESFPLTVTSAQKNPTAFYLCASSIGQSNSNQPQHFGDGTRLSIL.

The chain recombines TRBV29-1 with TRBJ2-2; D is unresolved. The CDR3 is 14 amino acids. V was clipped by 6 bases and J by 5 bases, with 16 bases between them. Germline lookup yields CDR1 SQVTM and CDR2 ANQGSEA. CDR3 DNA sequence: TGCAGCGTGAATACCGGGCCTACAACCGGGGAGCTGTTTTTT. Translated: CSVNTGPTTGELFF.

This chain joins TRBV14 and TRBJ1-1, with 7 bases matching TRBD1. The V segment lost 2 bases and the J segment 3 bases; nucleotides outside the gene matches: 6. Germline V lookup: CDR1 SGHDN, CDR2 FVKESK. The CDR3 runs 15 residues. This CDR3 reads CASSQQTGTYTEAFF. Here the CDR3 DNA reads TGTGCCAGCAGCCAACAGACAGGGACGTACACTGAAGCTTTCTTT.

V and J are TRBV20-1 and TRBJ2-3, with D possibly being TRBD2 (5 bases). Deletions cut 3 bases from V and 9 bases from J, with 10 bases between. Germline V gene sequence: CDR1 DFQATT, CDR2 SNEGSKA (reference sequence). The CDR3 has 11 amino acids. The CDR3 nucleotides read TGCAGTGCTAGGGCGGGCAAAACGCAGTATTTT. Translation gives CSARAGKTQYF.

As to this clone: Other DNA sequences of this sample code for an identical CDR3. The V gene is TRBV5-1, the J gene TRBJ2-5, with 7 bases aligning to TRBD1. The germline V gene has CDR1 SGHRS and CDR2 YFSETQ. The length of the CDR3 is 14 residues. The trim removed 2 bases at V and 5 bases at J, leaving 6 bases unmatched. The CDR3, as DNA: TGCGCCAGCAGCTTCACAGGGGTTGGCGAGACCCAGTACTTC. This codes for CASSFTGVGETQYF.

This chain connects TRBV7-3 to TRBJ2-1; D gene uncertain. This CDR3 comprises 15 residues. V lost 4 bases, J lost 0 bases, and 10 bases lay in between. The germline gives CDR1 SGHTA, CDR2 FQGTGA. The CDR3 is CASSSKPSSYNEQFF. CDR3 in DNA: TGTGCCAGCAGCTCGAAACCTAGCTCCTACAATGAGCAGTTCTTC.

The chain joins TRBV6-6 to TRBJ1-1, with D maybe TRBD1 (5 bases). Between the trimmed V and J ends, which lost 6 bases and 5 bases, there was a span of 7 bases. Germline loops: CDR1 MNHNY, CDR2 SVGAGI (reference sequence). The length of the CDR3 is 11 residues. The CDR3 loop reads CASSPGTEAFF. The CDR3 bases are TGTGCCAGCAGCCCAGGGACTGAAGCTTTCTTT.

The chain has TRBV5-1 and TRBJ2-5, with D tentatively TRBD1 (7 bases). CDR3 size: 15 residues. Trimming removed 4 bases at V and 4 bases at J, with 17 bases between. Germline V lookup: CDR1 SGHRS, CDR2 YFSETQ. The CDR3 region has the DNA TGCGCCAGCAGCGCCGGGGGACAGAGGGGAGAGACCCAGTACTTC. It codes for CASSAGGQRGETQYF.

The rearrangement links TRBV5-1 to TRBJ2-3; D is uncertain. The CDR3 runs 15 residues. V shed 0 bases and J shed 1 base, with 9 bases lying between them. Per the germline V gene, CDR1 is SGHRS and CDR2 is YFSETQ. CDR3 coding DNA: TGCGCCAGCAGCTTGGATGGTATCGGCACAGATACGCAGTATTTT. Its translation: CASSLDGIGTDTQYF.

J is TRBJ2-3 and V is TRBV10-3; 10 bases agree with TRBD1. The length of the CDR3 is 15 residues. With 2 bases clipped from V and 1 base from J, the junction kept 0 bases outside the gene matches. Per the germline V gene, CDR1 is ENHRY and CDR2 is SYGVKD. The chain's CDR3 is CAISEGTGGTDTQYF. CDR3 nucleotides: TGTGCCATCAGTGAGGGGACAGGGGGCACAGATACGCAGTATTTT.

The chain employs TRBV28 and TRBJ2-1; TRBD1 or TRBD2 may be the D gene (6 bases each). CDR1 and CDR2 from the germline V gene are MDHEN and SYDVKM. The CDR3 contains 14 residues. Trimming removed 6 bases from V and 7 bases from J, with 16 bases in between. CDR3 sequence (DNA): TGTGCCAGCAGAAGGGGGGCCCCTCGAAATGAGCAGTTCTTC. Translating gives CASRRGAPRNEQFF.

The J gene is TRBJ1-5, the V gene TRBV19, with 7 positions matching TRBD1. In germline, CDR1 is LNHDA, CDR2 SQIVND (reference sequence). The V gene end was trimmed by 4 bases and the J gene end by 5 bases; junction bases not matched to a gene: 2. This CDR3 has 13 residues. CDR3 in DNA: TGTGCCAGTAGTACCGACAGGGATCAGCCCCAGCATTTT. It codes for CASSTDRDQPQHF.

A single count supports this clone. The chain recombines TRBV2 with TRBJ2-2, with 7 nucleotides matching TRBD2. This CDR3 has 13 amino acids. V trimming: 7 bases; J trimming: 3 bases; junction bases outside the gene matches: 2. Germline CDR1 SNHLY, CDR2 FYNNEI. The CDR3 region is CASKRGDTGELFF. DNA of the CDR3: TGTGCCAGCAAGCGGGGTGACACCGGGGAGCTGTTTTTT.